These T cell receptor beta chains were read from a single sample in a study of blood T cell repertoires in COVID-19. The protocol was immunoSEQ multiplex PCR, while the TCRdb copy is restricted to in-frame clones and leaves out a portion. The sample includes 150,000 to 250,000 clones, about 86% of them seen just once. Sequencing used PBMCs or T cells enriched from blood (not recorded which). These receptors originate from a man in his forties who had recovered from COVID-19. Both conserved end residues are part of each CDR3.

>TRBV13|TRBJ2-7
CASSPGTSRAYEQYF
>TRBV7-2|TRBJ1-1
CASSLRGEAFF
>TRBV2|TRBJ1-6
CASSNLRTANNSPLHF
>TRBV20-1|TRBJ2-7
CSASHLPEQYF
>TRBV15|TRBJ1-1
CATSRDTYTEAFF
>TRBV6-5|TRBJ1-5
CASSYSQGANQPQHF
>TRBV5-1|TRBJ1-2
CASSPAPTGRLGYGYTF
>TRBV7-9|TRBJ1-5
CASSLGQGQPQHF
>TRBV7-3|TRBJ2-1
CASSYLAGGLDEQFF
>TRBV10-3|TRBJ2-7
CAISDSKTATLPYEQYF
>TRBV10-3|TRBJ1-6
CAISGTGYYNSPLHF
>TRBV5-1|TRBJ2-1
CASSSLAGGYNEQFF
>TRBV6-5|TRBJ1-2
CASSSPTGGGEYGYTF
>TRBV10-3|TRBJ2-1
CAISDFQGGNNEQFF
>TRBV30|TRBJ2-6
CAWSIQSSGANVLTF
>TRBV6-5|TRBJ1-2
CASSLSPTGAAGYTF
>TRBV5-1|TRBJ1-1
CASSSGLFMNTEAFF
>TRBV7-6|TRBJ2-1
CASSSGLEAFF
>TRBV5-1|TRBJ1-1
CASSPMRAGGTEAFF
>TRBV27|TRBJ1-2
CASSLSGGRYGYTF
>TRBV7-6|TRBJ2-7
CASSFPLATQVIYEQYF
>TRBV4-2|TRBJ2-1
CASSQDGTSGYNEQFF
>TRBV30|TRBJ1-3
CAWSTHRGRFSGNTIYF
>TRBV19|TRBJ2-5
CASRIVATSGVQETQYF
>TRBV18|TRBJ1-1
CASSPMTQNTEAFF
>TRBV19|TRBJ1-5
CASSIVDRGTTQHF
>TRBV29-1|TRBJ1-1
CSARATTEAFF
>TRBV19|TRBJ1-1
CASIFGQGGTEAFF
>TRBV7-9|TRBJ2-7
CASSLFRDRGRHEQYF
>TRBV5-1|TRBJ1-6
CASSARGGENSPLHF
>TRBV6-1|TRBJ2-6
CASSAERTVSGANVLTF
>TRBV5-6|TRBJ1-2
CASTYRDHGYTF
>TRBV4-3|TRBJ1-1
CASSQERSVNTEAFF
>TRBV28|TRBJ1-6
CASSLSRVGSENSPLHF
>TRBV3-1/TRBV3-2|TRBJ1-2
CASSQWDRNYGYTF
>TRBV28|TRBJ1-6
CASSFPSTTNSPLHF
>TRBV6-4|TRBJ1-3
CASKRQRCSGNTIYF
>TRBV9|TRBJ1-1
CASSEQQGADTEAFF
>TRBV6-5|TRBJ1-1
CASSYSLAGGNTEAFF